This T cell receptor beta chain originates from a study of neoadjuvant anti-PD-1 for oral cavity cancer. Method: immunoSEQ multiplex PCR; TCRdb's copy keeps in-frame clones and lacks some. The repertoire has about 72,000 clones, around 88% of them found once; the top ten carry about 3.4%. The V end lost 4 bases, the J end lost 6 bases, and 11 bases lay between the germline ends. The V gene's germline CDR1 is SGHRS and CDR2 YFSETQ. The CDR3 has 12 amino acids. Sequencing used PBMCs, obtained before nivolumab (anti-PD-1) treatment. The receptor was derived from a person between 40 and 80 years old with oral cavity squamous cell carcinoma. The chain has TRBV5-1 and TRBJ2-7; D not resolved. The CDR3 protein is CASSPSIGEQYF. CDR3 in DNA: TGCGCCAGCAGCCCCTCTATAGGCGAGCAGTACTTC.